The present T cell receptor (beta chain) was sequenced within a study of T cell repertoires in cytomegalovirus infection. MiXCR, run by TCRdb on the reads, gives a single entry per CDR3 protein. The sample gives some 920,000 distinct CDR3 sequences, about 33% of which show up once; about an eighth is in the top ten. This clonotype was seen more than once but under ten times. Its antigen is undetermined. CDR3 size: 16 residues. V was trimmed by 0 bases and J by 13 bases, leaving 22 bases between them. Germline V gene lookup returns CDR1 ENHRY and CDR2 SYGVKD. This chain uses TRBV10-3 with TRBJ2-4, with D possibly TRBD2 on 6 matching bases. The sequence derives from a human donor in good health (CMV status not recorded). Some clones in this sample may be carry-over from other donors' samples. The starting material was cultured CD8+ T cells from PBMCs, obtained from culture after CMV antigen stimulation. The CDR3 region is CAISESVGGRAGSQYF. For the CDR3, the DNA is TGTGCCATCAGTGAGTCGGTCGGAGGACGGGCGGGATCCCAGTACTTC.